This T cell receptor (beta chain) was captured by sequencing in a study of blood T cell repertoires in COVID-19. Study-wide context: Samples came from the United States, Italy and Spain, spanning acute and convalescent COVID-19. Sources were T cells, B-cell-depleted T cells, or PBMCs; the material itself was cDNA or gDNA.

The count of this clone is one. The CDR3 runs 15 residues. Germline CDR1 and CDR2: SGHVS and FNYEAQ. Trimming at V came to 2 bases and at J to 8 bases, leaving 11 bases not matched to a gene. In the study's own analysis: Amplifying reference gene primers gave estimates of nucleated cell counts. Method: immunoSEQ multiplex PCR; TCRdb's copy keeps in-frame clones and lacks some. V and J calls and clone size are those listed in that table; D and trimming were worked out from the DNA. Of roughly 100,000 clones listed, approximately 80% are singletons. This chain links TRBV7-6 with TRBJ1-2; 7 bases align to TRBD1. This receptor was obtained from an elderly man with acute or convalescent COVID-19. Sample: peripheral blood. CDR3 region: CASSLLGTGTEGYTF. As DNA, the CDR3 is TGTGCCAGCAGCTTATTAGGTACAGGGACAGAGGGCTACACCTTC.